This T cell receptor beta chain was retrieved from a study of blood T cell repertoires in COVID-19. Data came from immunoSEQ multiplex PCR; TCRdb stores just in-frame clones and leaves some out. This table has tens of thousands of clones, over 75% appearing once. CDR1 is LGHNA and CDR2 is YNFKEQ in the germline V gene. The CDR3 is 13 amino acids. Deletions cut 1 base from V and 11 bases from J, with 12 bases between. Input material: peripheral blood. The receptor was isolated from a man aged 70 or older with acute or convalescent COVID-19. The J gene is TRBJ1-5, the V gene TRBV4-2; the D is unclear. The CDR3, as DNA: TGTGCCAGCAGCCAAGGTTTCGCGGAGGCCCAGCATTTT. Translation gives CASSQGFAEAQHF.